The clone carrying this TCR beta chain was detected ten times or more. CDR3 size: 14 residues. V trimming: 3 bases; J trimming: 0 bases; junction bases outside the gene matches: 2. Germline assignment: CDR1 SGHDN and CDR2 FVKESK. The data were obtained in a study of blood T cells in healthy people across ages. The use of a sample-barcoded 5' primer and a J-beta primer mix characterized a second PCR of about 6 to 12 cycles. TCRdb recomputed calls from the 5' RACE reads with MiXCR, one row per CDR3 protein. The sample contains some 1.7 million distinct CDR3 sequences, 28% of which appear only once. This TCR was sampled from a woman in her twenties or thirties in good health. The chain carries TRBV14 and TRBJ2-7; 7 nucleotides line up with TRBD1. Sample: blood. CDR3 DNA: TGTGCCAGCAGCCAGTCAGGGGGCTCCTACGAGCAGTACTTC. Translated: CASSQSGGSYEQYF.